This T cell receptor beta chain derives from a study of cytomegalovirus exposure and HLA in healthy donors. Study outcomes and limitations: Highest at DRB1 and lowest at HLA-C, TCR association rates differed among HLA loci in a later analysis.

Comments on this clone: Its antigen is not known. One end of the junction does not line up with germline, which may come from a read error.

With 60 Vbeta and 13 Jbeta primers, the PCR was carried out. Profiled with immunoSEQ multiplex PCR; TCRdb holds only in-frame clones, not every one. Among 93,000 or so clones listed, roughly four fifths were seen once. The CDR3 extends over 16 amino acids. CDR1 and CDR2 from the germline V gene are SSHAT and FNYEAQ (reference sequence). V is TRBV7-7 and J is TRBJ2-5; 9 positions agree with TRBD2. Specimen: PBMCs. The clonotype comes from a woman younger than 35 in good health and CMV-seropositive. The CDR3 bases are TGTGCTAGCAGCTTAGGGTTAGCGGGAGAGGCAGAGACCCAGTACTTC. Translating gives CASSLGLAGEAETQYF. Combining the CDR3 with reference TRBV7-7 and TRBJ2-5 gives the whole variable domain GAGVSQSPRYKVTKRGQDVTLRCDPISSHATLYWYQQALGQGPEFLTYFNYEAQPDKSGLPSDRFSAERPEGSISTLTIQRTEQRDSAMYRCASSLGLAGEAETQYFGPGTRLLVL.